The next 15 T cell receptor beta chains were all read from a single sample in a study of control samples from healthy donors and cancer patients. The table came from immunoSEQ multiplex PCR; TCRdb's copy has only in-frame clones and leaves some out. Here the sample spans 55,000 to 85,000 clones, roughly 86% being singletons. What was sequenced was PBMCs. The receptors stem from a woman between 45 and 65 years old with head and neck cancer.

This chain links TRBV5-1 with TRBJ1-6, with 9 positions matching TRBD1. The trim removed 4 bases at V and 9 bases at J, leaving 11 bases unmatched. The CDR3 spans 16 residues. Germline CDR1 reads SGHRS; CDR2 reads YFSETQ. CDR3 amino acids: CASSPQGQGSGSPLHF. Here the CDR3 DNA reads TGCGCCAGCAGCCCACAGGGACAGGGAAGTGGTTCACCCCTCCACTTT.

The rearrangement joins TRBV27 to TRBJ2-7, with 7 positions matching TRBD1. CDR1 and CDR2 from the germline V gene are MNHEY and SMNVEV (reference sequence). With 5 bases clipped from V and 5 bases from J, the junction kept 6 bases outside the gene matches. The length of the CDR3 is 13 residues. CDR3 sequence: CASSRQGFNEQYF. Here the CDR3 DNA reads TGTGCCAGCAGTCGACAGGGCTTCAACGAGCAGTACTTC.

This rearrangement joins TRBV6-1 to TRBJ2-1, with D possibly being TRBD1 (5 bases). This CDR3 has 16 residues. Trimming took off 4 bases at V and 7 bases at J, with 20 bases between the two ends. CDR1 and CDR2 (germline): MNHNS, SASEGT. The CDR3 reads CASSVVRGGARNEQFF. The CDR3 region has the DNA TGTGCCAGCAGTGTGGTTAGGGGCGGCGCCCGTAATGAGCAGTTCTTC.

The chain couples TRBV5-6 to TRBJ2-2, with 8 bases aligning to TRBD1. Germline V CDR1 and CDR2: SGHDT, YYEEEE. CDR3 size: 16 residues. The trim removed 3 bases at V and 4 bases at J, leaving 8 bases unmatched. CDR3 DNA: TGTGCCAGCAGCTATCTTGGACAGGGAAGCACCGGGGAGCTGTTTTTT. This gives the protein CASSYLGQGSTGELFF.

The chain carries TRBV24-1 and TRBJ2-2, with 9 positions matching TRBD1. Unmatched junction bases numbered 5, after V lost 0 bases and J lost 4 bases. The CDR3 is 17 amino acids. The germline CDR1 and CDR2 sequences are KGHDR and SFDVKD. This chain's CDR3 is CATSDLRGTGTTGELFF. CDR3 nucleotide sequence: TGTGCCACCAGTGATTTGCGAGGGACAGGGACCACCGGGGAGCTGTTTTTT.

The V call is TRBV18, the J call TRBJ2-1; TRBD1 matches at 9 bases. The CDR3 spans 15 residues. The ends lost 3 bases at V and 4 bases at J; junction bases unmatched: 4. Germline CDR1 and CDR2: KGHSH and LQKENI. Written as DNA, the CDR3 is TGTGCCAGCTCACCTGGAGGGACAGGGTACAATGAGCAGTTCTTC. It specifies CASSPGGTGYNEQFF.

V is TRBV30 and J is TRBJ1-1; TRBD1 aligns across 9 bases. V lost 0 bases, J lost 4 bases, and 6 bases stayed unmatched. Germline V CDR1 and CDR2: GTSNPN, SVGIG (reference sequence). This CDR3 comprises 15 residues. The CDR3 DNA reads as TGTGCCTGGAGTGTAGGGCACAGGGGGCTCACTGAAGCTTTCTTT. It codes for CAWSVGHRGLTEAFF.

This chain links TRBV5-1 with TRBJ1-1, with 7 bases aligning to TRBD1. Trimming removed 1 base from V and 7 bases from J; junction bases left unmatched: 10. Germline CDR1 SGHRS, CDR2 YFSETQ. The CDR3 has 15 amino acids. DNA for the CDR3: TGCGCCAGCAGCTTGAACCCAGGGGGGGTCGGTGAAGCTTTCTTT. Its translation: CASSLNPGGVGEAFF.

The CDR3, as DNA: TGTGCCTGGAGTCTTCGCGCCCCGGGACAGGGGACGAACAATCAGCCCCAGCATTTT. Its translation is CAWSLRAPGQGTNNQPQHF. This rearrangement joins TRBV30 to TRBJ1-5, with 10 bases that match TRBD1. CDR1 GTSNPN and CDR2 SVGIG come from the germline V gene (reference sequence). J gave up 3 bases and V 2 bases, and 16 bases lay outside the gene matches. This CDR3 has 19 residues. Complete variable domain (other parts from reference TRBV30 and TRBJ1-5): SQTIHQWPATLVQPVGSPLSLECTVEGTSNPNLYWYRQAAGRGLQLLFYSVGIGQISSEVPQNLSASRPQDRQFILSSKKLLLSDSGFYLCAWSLRAPGQGTNNQPQHFGDGTRLSIL.

The rearrangement uses TRBV5-6 and TRBJ1-3; D is ambiguous. Germline V CDR1 and CDR2: SGHDT, YYEEEE. Trimming stripped 0 bases from V and 1 base from J, with 8 bases between. This CDR3 has 15 residues. The CDR3, as DNA: TGTGCCAGCAGCTTGGGGCCTGTATCTGGAAACACCATATATTTT. It is translated as CASSLGPVSGNTIYF.

This clone was counted between two and nine times. The chain couples TRBV5-4 to TRBJ1-3, with 12 bases lining up with TRBD1. Looked up from germline, CDR1 is SGHNT and CDR2 is YYREEE (reference sequence). V was pared by 4 bases and J by 3 bases, with 8 bases of the junction left unmatched. The CDR3 covers 17 residues. CDR3 DNA sequence: TGTGCCAGCAGCCACCCGGGACAGGGGGCTAGTGGAAACACCATATATTTT. It translates to CASSHPGQGASGNTIYF.

This clone appeared a few times. This sequence joins TRBV19 and TRBJ1-5; D might be TRBD1 (5 bases). Germline V lookup: CDR1 LNHDA, CDR2 SQIVND (reference sequence). The V and J ends lost 3 bases and 7 bases respectively, with 13 bases between them. The CDR3 contains 14 residues. The CDR3 nucleotides read TGTGCCAGTAGTATTGAACAGGTATCCCAGCCCCAGCATTTT. Translation: CASSIEQVSQPQHF.

This chain uses TRBV4-1 with TRBJ2-7, with 10 bases fitting TRBD1. Unmatched junction bases numbered 24, after V lost 4 bases and J lost 3 bases. The CDR3 has 21 amino acids. The germline gives CDR1 MGHRA, CDR2 YSYEKL. In DNA, the CDR3 is TGCGCCAGCAGCCTCGACCCCCCAGAGGGGGACAGGGGAAATCCCCGCTACGAGCAGTACTTC. This sequence encodes CASSLDPPEGDRGNPRYEQYF.

The CDR3 spells CASSLGAGTGEDGYTF. Written as DNA, the CDR3 is TGCGCCAGCAGCTTGGGAGCCGGGACAGGGGAGGATGGCTACACCTTC. The chain has TRBV5-1 and TRBJ1-2; 10 nucleotides match TRBD1. V gave up 0 bases and J gave up 6 bases; unmatched junction bases: 8. Germline-derived CDR1 and CDR2 are SGHRS and YFSETQ. This CDR3 comprises 16 residues.

The rearrangement joins TRBV6-5 to TRBJ1-5; D gene ambiguous. This CDR3 has 13 amino acids. Trimming pared 6 bases from V and 4 bases from J, leaving 10 bases between. Germline CDR1 reads MNHEY; CDR2 reads SVGAGI. CDR3 sequence (DNA): TGTGCCAGCAGGGTACGAGGGAATCAGCCCCAGCATTTT. It is translated as CASRVRGNQPQHF.